Shown below are 5 T cell receptor beta chains from a single sample sequenced in a study of blood T cells in healthy people across ages. Then a second PCR, running about 6 to 12 cycles, was carried out with a sample-barcoded 5' primer and a J-beta primer mix. In TCRdb, the 5' RACE reads were re-called with MiXCR into one record per CDR3 protein. The sample lists under 2 million distinct CDR3 sequences, about 35% seen once, with around 11% in the top ten. The sample comprised blood. The receptors were sampled from a woman between 25 and 40 years old in good health.

This clonotype was seen only a few times. For the CDR3, the DNA is TGTGCCAGCGGGGTTTCGACACTTAACAATGAGCAGTTCTTC. Translating it yields CASGVSTLNNEQFF. The chain combines TRBV12-3 or TRBV12-4 with TRBJ2-1; D ambiguous. The V end was cut by 8 bases, the J end by 5 bases, with 16 bases between. CDR3 length: 14 residues.

The CDR3 DNA follows: TGCAGTGCGCACGCCACCGACAGGGGTGGGTACGAGCAGTACTTC. Translation gives CSAHATDRGGYEQYF. The genes are TRBV20-1 and TRBJ2-7; TRBD1 matches 8 bases. This CDR3 has 15 residues. Germline V gene lookup returns CDR1 DFQATT and CDR2 SNEGSKA (reference sequence). J was trimmed by 4 bases and V by 6 bases; bases with no gene match: 14.

This clonotype was observed a few times. This chain uses TRBV28 with TRBJ2-5, with 12 bases that match TRBD2. V shed 6 bases, J shed 5 bases, and the junction held 13 bases outside the gene matches. Germline CDR1 reads MDHEN; CDR2 reads SYDVKM. The CDR3 consists of 17 residues. The CDR3 sequence: CASSSSGGALVGETQYF. In nucleotides, the CDR3 is TGTGCCAGCAGCTCTAGCGGGGGGGCGCTGGTGGGTGAGACCCAGTACTTC.

In nucleotides, the CDR3 is TGCAGTGCTAGAGTACAGGGGGGGAGGACTGAAGCTTTCTTT. Protein sequence: CSARVQGGRTEAFF. This sequence joins TRBV20-1 and TRBJ1-1; TRBD1 aligns across 8 bases. After removal of 1 base from V and 5 bases from J, the junction contained 6 bases not matched to a gene. The germline CDR1 and CDR2 sequences are DFQATT and SNEGSKA (reference sequence). The CDR3 is 14 residues long.

The chain combines TRBV20-1 with TRBJ1-1, with a tentative D call TRBD1 (5 bases). Germline CDR1 reads DFQATT; CDR2 reads SNEGSKA (reference sequence). This CDR3 is 14 amino acids long. Trimming removed 1 base from V and 2 bases from J, with 11 bases in between. The CDR3, as DNA: TGCAGTGCTAGAGCTCCGGGGCCAAACACTGAAGCTTTCTTT. This gives the protein CSARAPGPNTEAFF.